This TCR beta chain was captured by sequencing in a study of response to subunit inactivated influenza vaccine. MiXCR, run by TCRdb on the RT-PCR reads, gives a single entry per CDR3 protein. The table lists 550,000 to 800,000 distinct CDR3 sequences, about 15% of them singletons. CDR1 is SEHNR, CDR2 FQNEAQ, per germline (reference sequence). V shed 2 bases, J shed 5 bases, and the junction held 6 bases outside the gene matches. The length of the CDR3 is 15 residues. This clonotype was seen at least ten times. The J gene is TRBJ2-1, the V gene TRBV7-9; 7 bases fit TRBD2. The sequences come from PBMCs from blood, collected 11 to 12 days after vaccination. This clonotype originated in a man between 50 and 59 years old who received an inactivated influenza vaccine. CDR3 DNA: TGTGCCAGCAGCTTATGGGCGGGAGCCCACAATGAGCAGTTCTTC. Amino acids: CASSLWAGAHNEQFF. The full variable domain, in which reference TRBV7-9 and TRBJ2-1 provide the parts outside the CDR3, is DTGVSQNPRHKITKRGQNVTFRCDPISEHNRLYWYRQTLGQGPEFLTYFQNEAQLEKSRLLSDRFSAERPKGSFSTLEIQRTEQGDSAMYLCASSLWAGAHNEQFFGPGTRLTVL.